The 3 T cell receptor beta chains reported below all come from one sample, sequenced in a study of blood T cell repertoires in COVID-19. Using immunoSEQ multiplex PCR, the repertoire was profiled, and TCRdb retains in-frame clones only, with some absent. The repertoire holds tens of thousands of clones, with roughly 88% as singletons. The specimen sequenced was peripheral blood. The source is a human donor in a cohort sampled during active COVID-19.

The V and J genes are TRBV11-2 and TRBJ2-1, with TRBD2 identical over 7 bases. Germline-derived CDR1 and CDR2 are SGHAT and FQNNGV. Trimming at V came to 5 bases and at J to 4 bases, leaving 11 bases not matched to a gene. The CDR3 spans 16 residues. The CDR3: CASSPLAGEIYNEQFF. The CDR3 DNA reads as TGTGCCAGCAGCCCCCTCGCGGGGGAGATTTACAATGAGCAGTTCTTC.

The V and J genes are TRBV2 and TRBJ1-1, with TRBD1 matching over 10 bases. Per germline, CDR1 SNHLY and CDR2 FYNNEI. The CDR3 contains 15 residues. The V and J ends lost 5 bases and 1 base, in that order; junction bases with no gene match: 4. The CDR3 coding sequence is TGTGCCAGCAGTTCTAGACAGGGGGCGAACACTGAAGCTTTCTTT. Amino acid sequence: CASSSRQGANTEAFF.

In this sample, this clone turned up once. The chain couples TRBV27 to TRBJ2-3; a possible D gene is TRBD2 (5 bases). The CDR3 consists of 15 residues. Looked up from germline, CDR1 is MNHEY and CDR2 is SMNVEV (reference sequence). Trimming took off 3 bases at V and 0 bases at J, with 10 bases between the two ends. The chain's CDR3 is CASSFQRPSTDTQYF. The CDR3 DNA reads as TGTGCCAGCAGTTTCCAGCGGCCTAGCACAGATACGCAGTATTTT.